This TCR beta chain was documented in a study of cytomegalovirus exposure and HLA in healthy donors. Germline trimming cut 6 bases from V and 6 bases from J; bases unmatched to any gene: 5. Germline V gene lookup returns CDR1 LNHDA and CDR2 SQIVND (reference sequence). CDR3 length: 13 amino acids. The PCR used 60 Vbeta and 13 Jbeta primers. Produced via immunoSEQ multiplex PCR; TCRdb's table is partial and in-frame only. The sample includes about 150,000 clones, more than 75% of them seen just once. Input material: PBMCs. This receptor was obtained from a male donor in good health and CMV-seronegative. V and J are TRBV19 and TRBJ1-2; 9 bases line up with TRBD1. CDR3 nucleotide sequence: TGTGCCAGTAGGACTACAGGGGGCGATGGCTACACCTTC. Protein sequence: CASRTTGGDGYTF.